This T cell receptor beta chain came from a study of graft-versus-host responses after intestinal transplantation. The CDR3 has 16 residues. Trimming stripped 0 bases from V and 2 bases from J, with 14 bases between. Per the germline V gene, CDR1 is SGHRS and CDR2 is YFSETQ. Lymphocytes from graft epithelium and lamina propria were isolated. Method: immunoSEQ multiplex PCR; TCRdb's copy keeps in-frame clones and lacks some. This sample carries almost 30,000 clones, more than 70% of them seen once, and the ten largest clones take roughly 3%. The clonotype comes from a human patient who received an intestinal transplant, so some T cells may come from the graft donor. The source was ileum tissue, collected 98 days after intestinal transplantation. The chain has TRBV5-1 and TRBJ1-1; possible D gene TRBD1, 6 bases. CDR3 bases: TGCGCCAGCAGCTTGGCGTTGGGGGGCGGAAACACTGAAGCTTTCTTT. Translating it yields CASSLALGGGNTEAFF.